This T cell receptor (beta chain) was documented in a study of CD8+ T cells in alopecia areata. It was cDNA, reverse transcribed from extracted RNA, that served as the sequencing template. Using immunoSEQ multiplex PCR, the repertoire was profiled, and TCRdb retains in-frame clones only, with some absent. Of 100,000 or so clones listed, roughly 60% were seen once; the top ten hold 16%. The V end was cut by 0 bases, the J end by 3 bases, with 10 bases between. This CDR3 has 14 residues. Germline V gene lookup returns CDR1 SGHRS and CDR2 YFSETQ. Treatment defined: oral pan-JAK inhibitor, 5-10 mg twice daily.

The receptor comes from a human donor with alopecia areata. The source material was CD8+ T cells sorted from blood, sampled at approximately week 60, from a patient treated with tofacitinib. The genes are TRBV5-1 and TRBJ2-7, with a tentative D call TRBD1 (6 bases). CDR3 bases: TGCGCCAGCAGCTTGGACAGGGAGATCTACGAGCAGTACTTC. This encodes CASSLDREIYEQYF.